Detailed here is one T cell receptor beta chain. Its antigen target is currently unknown. No much larger clone exists at a distance of one base, and base qualities are not known. The data derive from a study of T cell responses to AZD1222 COVID-19 vaccine (dated by TCRdb to about 2021). General notes on the study: Because spike-specific TCR depth and breadth did not differ between the two schedules, AZD1222 recipients who got a second dose at roughly 4 weeks were pooled with those who got a second dose at roughly 12 weeks. A total of 230 to 250 trial participants underwent TCR sequencing, of whom 207 had received two doses of AZD1222 and about 26 had received two doses of the MenACWY control vaccine. Trial participants were enrolled by age into subgroups of 18-55, 56-69 and 70-plus years, and about 150, 27 and 61 TCR-sequenced participants, respectively, were included in these subgroups.

What the study reported, not specific to this receptor: Because no day 14 peak-response samples were available, the repertoires could be characterized only after the peak T cell response. Vaccine-associated CD4 TCRs spanned the whole spike protein, with dominant responses in regions 160-218 and 743-854. Nearly half of unique spike-specific TCRs reportedly recognized epitopes outside regions mutated in the B.1.351 and B.1.1.7 variants. Conclusions about previously exposed vaccinees are limited, since just five to seven AZD1222 recipients were seropositive for SARS-CoV-2 at baseline. The 56-69-year group was small, and its depth increase did not reach significance, likely because of low power. Most participants were white British and females outnumbered males, and the authors suggested that clonal diversity may have been underestimated. After two AZD1222 doses, both the breadth and the depth of spike-specific TCRs were significantly higher than at day 0 and than in MenACWY recipients.

Reading the germline V gene gives CDR1 KGHSH and CDR2 LQKENI. At the junction V is shortened by 3 bases and J by 5 bases, with 7 bases in between. Its CDR3 holds 12 amino acids, cysteine through phenylalanine. Only CDR3 DNA remains: 36 bases, in frame from the first base. This sample's time point label indicates: baseline before first vaccination. Vaccinee samples came from UK trials COV001 and COV002, including a single-blind randomized controlled phase 2/3 trial of AZD1222 (ChAdOx1 nCoV-19) in healthy adults. For TCRbeta chain sequencing, PBMC samples from trial participants were taken at day 0 and at day 28 after the second dose. The CDR3 regions of human TCRbeta chains were analyzed by immunosequencing. In the paper's pipeline: TCRs in the repertoires were matched against a reference library of SARS-CoV-2-specific TCRs that had been generated with the MIRA antigen-specificity platform. Breadth was defined as the fraction of unique TCRs that were SARS-CoV-2-associated, and depth was defined as the fraction of total T cells that were SARS-CoV-2-associated. Using the MIRA data, each spike-specific TCR was assigned both to the spike region to which the TCR was reactive and to a CD4 or CD8 class. Log10-transformed breadth and depth values were compared by one-way ANOVA with Sidak's multiple comparisons tests. TCRdb took this table from immuneACCESS and kept in-frame rearrangements with V and J called. Such tables lack part of the clones; where checked against another copy, unresolved V genes explain under half of the gap, and the rest is unexplained. V and J calls and clone size are given by that table; D and trimming were obtained from the DNA. The sample table records approximately 140,000 clones; about 91% of these occur just once. About 16% of the sample is taken by the ten largest.

The sequence was obtained from an adult in good health. The rearranged chain carries TRBV18 and TRBJ2-5; D gene: possibly TRBD2, on 5 matching bases. The sequencing here drew on peripheral blood, taken on day 0 of AZD1222 vaccination. Here the CDR3 is given as CASSPGSETQYF. Read as DNA, the sequence is TGTGCCAGCTCACCGGGGAGCGAGACCCAGTACTTC.